A selection of T cell receptor beta chains follows, all from one sample in a study of blood T cell repertoires in COVID-19. Some clones are missing from TCRdb's copy, which holds only in-frame ones; the method was immunoSEQ multiplex PCR. Of 60,000 to 90,000 clones listed, 86% are singletons. Sequenced material: peripheral blood. The receptors were gathered from a human donor in a cohort sampled during active COVID-19. The CDR3 runs from the conserved cysteine through the conserved F or W. A D gene is named only where the DNA matches it firmly. A row's size may be missing; if present it is once, few, many or a size class.

TGCGCCAGCAGCTCGCCAGGGTCTCCCGCCGAGCAGTACTTC | CASSSPGSPAEQYF | . | TRBJ2-7 | . | TRBV5-1
TGTGCCAGCAGACACCGACTAGCGGGGGTTCAAGAGACCCAGTACTTC | CASRHRLAGVQETQYF | TRBD2 | TRBJ2-5 | . | TRBV7-2
TGTGCCAGCAGCAGGGGACAGAATCAGCCCCAGCATTTT | CASSRGQNQPQHF | TRBD1 | TRBJ1-5 | . | TRBV5-6
TGCGCCAGCAGCTTGGTCTTCAGGGCGGGGGACGAGCAGTACTTC | CASSLVFRAGDEQYF | TRBD2 | TRBJ2-7 | . | TRBV5-1
TGTGCCACCAGCAGAGAAGGGGTTTCGGCCGGCTATGGCTACACCTTC | CATSREGVSAGYGYTF | . | TRBJ1-2 | . | TRBV15
TGTGCCAGCAGCGCCCTACCGGACGGGGCAACTAATGAAAAACTGTTTTTT | CASSALPDGATNEKLFF | . | TRBJ1-4 | . | TRBV9
TGTGCCACCAGCAGAGATAACAGTTTCGGAGATACGCAGTATTTT | CATSRDNSFGDTQYF | . | TRBJ2-3 | many | TRBV15
TGCAGCGCTGCAGCCACAGGGGGCGCTGGCTACACCTTC | CSAAATGGAGYTF | TRBD1 | TRBJ1-2 | . | TRBV29-1
TGTGCCAGCAGTCATCTAGCGGGGGGGGACACAGATACGCAGTATTTT | CASSHLAGGDTDTQYF | TRBD2 | TRBJ2-3 | . | TRBV28
TGTGCCACCAGCTTGGACAGGGACACTGAAGCTTTCTTT | CATSLDRDTEAFF | TRBD1 | TRBJ1-1 | . | TRBV15
TGCAGCGTTGGGCAAGTCACTGAAGCTTTCTTT | CSVGQVTEAFF | . | TRBJ1-1 | . | TRBV29-1
TGTGCCACCAGTGATCGAGACTACGAGCAGTACTTC | CATSDRDYEQYF | . | TRBJ2-7 | . | TRBV24-1
TGCAGCGGCGGGACTAGCGCCTACAATGAGCAGTTCTTC | CSGGTSAYNEQFF | TRBD2 | TRBJ2-1 | once | TRBV29-1
TGCAGTGCTAGTAGTGACAGGGGCCTCCAATTCAGCTCCTACAATGAGCAGTTCTTC | CSASSDRGLQFSSYNEQFF | TRBD1 | TRBJ2-1 | . | TRBV20-1
TGCGCCAGCAGCTTGGGGCCCTCAGATACGCAGTATTTT | CASSLGPSDTQYF | . | TRBJ2-3 | . | TRBV5-1
TGCGCCAGCAGGGACACCTACCCGGATGGCTACACCTTC | CASRDTYPDGYTF | . | TRBJ1-2 | . | TRBV10-2
TGCAGCGTTGGTGACAGAACCTCTGGAAACACCATATATTTT | CSVGDRTSGNTIYF | . | TRBJ1-3 | . | TRBV29-1
TGTGCCTGGAGTGTACGGGACACAGATACGCAGTATTTT | CAWSVRDTDTQYF | . | TRBJ2-3 | few | TRBV30
TGCGCCAGCAGCCAAGATTTGGACAGCTACGAGCAGTACTTC | CASSQDLDSYEQYF | . | TRBJ2-7 | . | TRBV4-1
TGCGCCAGCAGTGACCCAGGATCTGGGGCCAACGTCCTGACTTTC | CASSDPGSGANVLTF | . | TRBJ2-6 | once | TRBV10-2
TGTGCCAGCAAACTTACTTCCAGGTTCGGGAATGGCTACACCTTC | CASKLTSRFGNGYTF | . | TRBJ1-2 | . | TRBV5-6
TGTGCCATCAGTGGGGGAGGTGGCAGGAGCTCCTACGAGCAGTACTTC | CAISGGGGRSSYEQYF | . | TRBJ2-7 | . | TRBV10-3
TGTGCCAGCAGCAACCGGGACAACAATCAGCCCCAGCATTTT | CASSNRDNNQPQHF | . | TRBJ1-5 | . | TRBV6-5
TGTGCCAGTAGAGGGCGGCTAGCGGGATTCAATGAGCAGTTCTTC | CASRGRLAGFNEQFF | TRBD2 | TRBJ2-1 | . | TRBV19
TGTGCCAGCAGCTTAACGGGGGTCTCCTACGAGCAGTACTTC | CASSLTGVSYEQYF | . | TRBJ2-7 | . | TRBV11-1
TGTGCCAGCAGTTATAGCCCCAACTATGGCTACACCTTC | CASSYSPNYGYTF | . | TRBJ1-2 | . | TRBV6-2/TRBV6-3
TGTGTCGTGGAAAAACAGGGGGCGCATTTGCACGAGCAGTACTTC | CVVEKQGAHLHEQYF | TRBD1 | TRBJ2-7 | . | TRBV7-9
TGTGCCAGCATCTCCCTCCAGGGGGCTAGCTACACCTTC | CASISLQGASYTF | TRBD1 | TRBJ1-2 | . | TRBV28
TGTGCCAGCTCACCGGGCAGCAACTATGGCTACACCTTC | CASSPGSNYGYTF | . | TRBJ1-2 | . | TRBV18
TGTGCTAGTGGTCAGGGACAGGCCTCTGGAAACACCATATATTTT | CASGQGQASGNTIYF | TRBD1 | TRBJ1-3 | . | TRBV12-5
TGTGCCAGCAGCCAGACTGGGGCCAACGTCCTGACTTTC | CASSQTGANVLTF | . | TRBJ2-6 | . | TRBV5-5
TGTGCCAGCAGCTTTTCCGTCGAGCAGTACTTC | CASSFSVEQYF | . | TRBJ2-7 | . | TRBV7-8
TGTGCCAGCTCCAAGGACAAGCTTAACACTGAAGCTTTCTTT | CASSKDKLNTEAFF | . | TRBJ1-1 | once | TRBV18
TGTGCCAGCAGCCCTCCGGGGGGCCGGGGCTACACCTTC | CASSPPGGRGYTF | . | TRBJ1-2 | . | TRBV11-2
TGCGCCAGCAGCCAAGCCGGGGGGTATGGCTACACCTTC | CASSQAGGYGYTF | . | TRBJ1-2 | . | TRBV4-3
TGTGCCACCAGTGATCCCTCTATGGGGGGCTACGAGCAGTACTTC | CATSDPSMGGYEQYF | . | TRBJ2-7 | . | TRBV24-1
TGTGCCAGCATCGGGGGACAGTTTGTCGCTGGGGCCAACGTCCTGACTTTC | CASIGGQFVAGANVLTF | . | TRBJ2-6 | . | TRBV7-9
TGTGCCAGCAGCCCAGGACAGATCTATAATTCACCCCTCCACTTT | CASSPGQIYNSPLHF | . | TRBJ1-6 | once | TRBV7-9
TGCGCCAGCAGCCAAGAAATAATAGCGGGGGCCCCTTACTTC | CASSQEIIAGAPYF | TRBD2 | TRBJ2-5 | . | TRBV4-1
TGTGCCGTAGGGCGGGCCTCGGGTGAGCAGTTCTTC | CAVGRASGEQFF | . | TRBJ2-1 | . | TRBV7-9
TGTGCCAGCACCTTAGATGGGCAGGGATCCCTTATGAACACTGAAGCTTTCTTT | CASTLDGQGSLMNTEAFF | . | TRBJ1-1 | . | TRBV3-1/TRBV3-2
TGTGCCTGGAGTGGCGGGGGAACGGTTGCAGAGACCCAGTACTTC | CAWSGGGTVAETQYF | TRBD2 | TRBJ2-5 | . | TRBV30
TGTGCCAGCAGTTTATATTCAGGCGGGGATGAGCAGTTCTTC | CASSLYSGGDEQFF | . | TRBJ2-1 | . | TRBV28
TGTGCCAGCAGCAATACAGGGGACTCTGGAAACACCATATATTTT | CASSNTGDSGNTIYF | TRBD1 | TRBJ1-3 | . | TRBV7-3
TGTGCCAGCAGCTTAGGTTTAGCGGGGGGGAGAAATGAGCAGTTCTTC | CASSLGLAGGRNEQFF | TRBD2 | TRBJ2-1 | . | TRBV7-3
TGCGCCAGCAGGCCCGGACAGAACACCGGGGAGCTGTTTTTT | CASRPGQNTGELFF | . | TRBJ2-2 | . | TRBV5-1
TGTGCCATCAGTGTAGCCGGGACAATGAACACTGAAGCTTTCTTT | CAISVAGTMNTEAFF | . | TRBJ1-1 | . | TRBV10-3
TGTGCCAGCAGTGAGGGATCAGGGGGCCAAGATACGCAGTATTTT | CASSEGSGGQDTQYF | TRBD1 | TRBJ2-3 | . | TRBV6-1